A selection of T cell receptor beta chains follows, all from one sample in a study of shared T cell receptors in the human thymus. Assay used: immunoSEQ multiplex PCR; TCRdb lists only in-frame clones, some missing. The table has tens of thousands of clones, roughly 96% seen once. Sequencing input: thymocytes. These receptors were taken from a human donor. CDR3s include the opening cysteine and the closing phenylalanine or tryptophan. D genes are given only for firm matches. Clone size is not always given. Where it is, it says once, few, many or a class for expanded clones.

d_call clone_size j_call v_call cdr3_aa cdr3_nt
TRBD1 NA TRBJ2-2 TRBV7-6 CASSSRDRGHPRGTGELFF TGTGCCAGCAGCTCCCGGGACAGGGGACACCCGCGTGGCACCGGGGAGCTGTTTTTT
NA NA TRBJ2-7 TRBV27 CASSRSHYEQYF TGTGCCAGCAGTCGATCGCACTACGAGCAGTACTTC
TRBD1 NA TRBJ1-1 TRBV10-3 CAISELSITGGGTEAFF TGTGCCATCAGTGAGCTAAGTATCACAGGGGGGGGCACTGAAGCTTTCTTT
NA NA TRBJ2-3 TRBV7-2 CASSLGRAYTTSTDTQYF TGTGCCAGCAGCTTAGGTAGGGCCTATACCACTAGCACAGATACGCAGTATTTT
TRBD2 NA TRBJ2-1 TRBV10-3 CATVGGGSYNEQFF TGTGCCACCGTGGGCGGGGGATCCTACAATGAGCAGTTCTTC
NA NA TRBJ2-7 TRBV10-3 CAISEYRGGSYEQYF TGTGCCATCAGTGAATATAGGGGGGGCTCCTACGAGCAGTACTTC
NA NA TRBJ2-5 TRBV2 CASSGGTQDLQETQYF TGTGCCAGCAGCGGAGGGACACAAGACCTTCAAGAGACCCAGTACTTC
NA NA TRBJ1-4 TRBV6-5 CASSYKEGRIEKLFF TGTGCCAGCAGTTATAAAGAGGGGCGGATTGAAAAACTGTTTTTT
TRBD2 NA TRBJ2-1 TRBV9 CASSGLAGQVGYEQFF TGTGCCAGCAGTGGACTAGCGGGCCAGGTGGGCTATGAGCAGTTCTTC
TRBD1 NA TRBJ2-7 TRBV18 CASSPRVDRAYSYEQYF TGTGCCAGCTCACCACGAGTGGACAGGGCATACTCCTACGAGCAGTACTTC
TRBD1 NA TRBJ2-7 TRBV13 CASSFRGQGPYEQYF TGTGCCAGCAGCTTTCGGGGACAGGGTCCCTACGAGCAGTACTTC
NA NA TRBJ1-6 TRBV21-1 CASSKLFRGSHSPLHF TGTGCCAGCAGCAAATTGTTCCGGGGTTCCCATTCACCCCTCCACTTT
NA NA TRBJ2-3 TRBV29-1 CSVLQIPPTSLSGTDTQYF TGCAGCGTCCTACAAATACCGCCGACTAGTTTGTCGGGCACAGATACGCAGTATTTT
TRBD2 NA TRBJ2-2 TRBV15 CATSTLKSSGNTGELFF TGTGCCACCAGCACCTTGAAATCTAGCGGGAACACCGGGGAGCTGTTTTTT
NA once TRBJ2-7 TRBV2 CASSEGVGQYF TGTGCCAGCAGTGAAGGGGTCGGGCAGTACTTC
TRBD1 NA TRBJ2-3 TRBV25-1 CASRVQDRGLGTDTQYF TGTGCCAGCAGAGTACAGGACAGGGGGCTTGGCACAGATACGCAGTATTTT
NA NA TRBJ1-4 TRBV6-6 CASSLEQGGEKLFF TGTGCCAGCAGTTTGGAACAGGGAGGTGAAAAACTGTTTTTT
NA NA TRBJ2-7 TRBV28 CASSLHLVGRPYEQYF TGTGCCAGCAGTTTACACCTCGTGGGCAGACCCTACGAGCAGTACTTC
NA NA TRBJ2-5 TRBV6-6 CASSPEGLETQYF TGTGCCAGCAGCCCCGAGGGGTTGGAGACCCAGTACTTC
NA NA TRBJ1-1 TRBV18 CASSPDGLNTEAFF TGTGCCAGCTCACCGGACGGCTTGAACACTGAAGCTTTCTTT
NA NA TRBJ1-1 TRBV5-8 CASSLLQGNTEAFF TGTGCCAGCAGCTTATTACAGGGAAACACTGAAGCTTTCTTT
TRBD1 NA TRBJ1-5 TRBV7-8 CASSPGTGNSFYSNQPQHF TGTGCCAGCAGTCCCGGGACAGGGAATTCTTTTTATAGCAATCAGCCCCAGCATTTT
NA few TRBJ1-1 TRBV19 CASSIPGGLNTEAFF TGTGCCAGTAGTATCCCGGGGGGGTTGAACACTGAAGCTTTCTTT
NA NA TRBJ1-4 TRBV11-2 CASSIEFSEKLFF TGTGCCAGCAGTATCGAGTTCTCTGAAAAACTGTTTTTT
TRBD1 NA TRBJ1-1 TRBV2 CASSRGPNTEAFF TGTGCCAGCAGCAGGGGGCCCAACACTGAAGCTTTCTTT
NA once TRBJ2-5 TRBV29-1 CSVDLGGGETQYF TGCAGCGTTGATTTGGGGGGAGGAGAGACCCAGTACTTC
NA NA TRBJ2-7 TRBV7-9 CASGRYSYEQYF TGTGCCAGCGGGAGATACTCCTACGAGCAGTACTTC
NA NA TRBJ2-7 TRBV7-2 CASSLSPIPYEQYF TGTGCCAGCAGCTTGAGTCCCATCCCCTACGAGCAGTACTTC
NA once TRBJ1-4 TRBV28 CASSRFATNEKLFF TGTGCCAGCAGCCGTTTTGCAACTAATGAAAAACTGTTTTTT
TRBD2 NA TRBJ2-2 TRBV4-2 CASSQRTPETSGTSNTGELFF TGTGCCAGCAGCCAAAGGACCCCAGAGACTAGCGGAACTTCGAACACCGGGGAGCTGTTTTTT
NA NA TRBJ1-2 TRBV5-4 CASSPPVTNYGYTF TGTGCCAGCAGCCCTCCGGTCACTAACTATGGCTACACCTTC
NA NA TRBJ2-2 TRBV5-4 CASSMNRDTEYSGELFF TGTGCCAGCAGCATGAACCGGGACACAGAATACTCCGGGGAGCTGTTTTTT
NA few TRBJ1-6 TRBV15 CATSRGRESSPLHF TGTGCCACCAGCAGAGGCAGGGAAAGTTCACCCCTCCACTTT
NA NA TRBJ1-6 TRBV15 CATSFRRKQSAPLHF TGTGCCACCAGCTTCCGAAGGAAACAGAGCGCCCCCCTCCACTTT
NA NA TRBJ1-2 TRBV6-5 CATERVNYGYTF TGTGCCACCGAACGGGTGAACTATGGCTACACCTTC
NA NA TRBJ2-7 TRBV11-2 CASSLDRPQSEQYF TGTGCCAGCAGCTTAGATCGGCCGCAATCCGAGCAGTACTTC